The rows below give T cell receptor beta chains drawn from one sample of a study of cytomegalovirus exposure and HLA in healthy donors. Measured with immunoSEQ multiplex PCR; TCRdb has only the in-frame clones, and not every one. In the table there are more than 150,000 clones, around 80% of which are singletons. The sequencing input was PBMCs. These receptors came from a woman between 18 and 29 years old in good health and CMV-seronegative. CDR3s include the opening cysteine and the closing phenylalanine or tryptophan. D genes are given only for firm matches. Where a row states a size, it is once, few, many or the class of an expanded clone; other rows omit it.

J gene | D gene | clone size | V gene | CDR3 DNA | CDR3 protein
TRBJ1-2 | - | - | TRBV7-9 | TGTGCCAGCAGCTTAGTGTTTGGGACAACTAACTATGGCTACACCTTC | CASSLVFGTTNYGYTF
TRBJ2-1 | TRBD1 | - | TRBV11-2 | TGTGCCAGCAGCCACCGGGACAGGGGAGACAATGAGCAGTTCTTC | CASSHRDRGDNEQFF
TRBJ2-7 | TRBD1 | - | TRBV29-1 | TGCAGCGTTGGTGGACTGGGGGTACTCGGGGACAGGGAAGGCGAGCAGTACTTC | CSVGGLGVLGDREGEQYF
TRBJ2-1 | - | once | TRBV6-1 | TGTGCCAGTGGGGGGATCTCCTCCTACAATGAGCAGTTCTTC | CASGGISSYNEQFF
TRBJ2-7 | - | - | TRBV28 | TGTGCCAGCAGTTGGCGGGGTTACGAGCAGTACTTC | CASSWRGYEQYF
TRBJ1-2 | - | - | TRBV18 | TGTGCCAGCTCACCGGTCTCGGAACAGCTGAACTATGGCTACACCTTC | CASSPVSEQLNYGYTF
TRBJ2-3 | - | few | TRBV5-1 | TGCGCCAGCACCCCCCAGGACACAGATACGCAGTATTTT | CASTPQDTDTQYF
TRBJ2-1 | - | few | TRBV27 | TGTGCCAGCAGTTTATCAGGGAGCTCCTACAATGAGCAGTTCTTC | CASSLSGSSYNEQFF
TRBJ2-7 | TRBD2 | - | TRBV15 | TGTGCCACCAGCAGAGATCCCCCTAGCGGGGACTCCTACGAGCAGTACTTC | CATSRDPPSGDSYEQYF
TRBJ2-5 | - | - | TRBV5-1 | TGCGCCAGCAGCTGGGGAGCTGGAGGGTTCGGTCAAGAGACCCAGTACTTC | CASSWGAGGFGQETQYF
TRBJ1-2 | - | - | TRBV5-4 | TGTGCCAGCAGACGGACCGGAGGTTATGGCTACACCTTC | CASRRTGGYGYTF
TRBJ2-1 | TRBD2 | few | TRBV18 | TGTGCCAGCTCACCACCAGAGTCCGGGACTAGCGTCAATGAGCAGTTCTTC | CASSPPESGTSVNEQFF
TRBJ2-7 | - | once | TRBV27 | TGTGCCAGCAGTTTATCAGCCACAGGGACCTACGAGCAGTACTTC | CASSLSATGTYEQYF
TRBJ1-2 | - | - | TRBV6-6 | TGTGCCAGCAGTCCGGACTCGTGGGGCTACACCTTC | CASSPDSWGYTF
TRBJ1-5 | - | few | TRBV25-1 | TGTGCCAGCAGTGAAGAGACAGACCTTAGCAATCAGCCCCAGCATTTT | CASSEETDLSNQPQHF
TRBJ1-3 | - | once | TRBV5-1 | TGCGCCAGCAGTACACAAACAGGCTCTGGAAACACCATATATTTT | CASSTQTGSGNTIYF
TRBJ1-4 | - | - | TRBV5-1 | TGCGCCAGCAGCTTGGCCGGGGTAGGGGAAAAACTGTTTTTT | CASSLAGVGEKLFF
TRBJ2-5 | TRBD2 | - | TRBV7-6 | TGTGCCAGCAGCTTAGGGACTAGCGGGGGGGCCCGGGAGACCCAGTACTTC | CASSLGTSGGARETQYF
TRBJ1-1 | - | - | TRBV6-5 | TGTGCCAGCAGTTACACTCAGGGTTTCCAAGCTTTCTTT | CASSYTQGFQAFF
TRBJ1-1 | - | - | TRBV30 | TGTGCCTGGATTAAGGGGAACATGAACACTGAAGCTTTCTTT | CAWIKGNMNTEAFF
TRBJ1-2 | TRBD1 | - | TRBV6-6 | TGTGCCAGCAGTGGCGCTTCGACAGGGTTCTATGGCTACACCTTC | CASSGASTGFYGYTF
TRBJ1-2 | - | once | TRBV4-1 | TGCGCCAGCAGCCAAGAAGCTCGGGGAGGACGCGCAGCCGTCTATGGCTACACCTTC | CASSQEARGGRAAVYGYTF
TRBJ2-7 | - | few | TRBV6-5 | TGTGCCAGCAGTCCGGGACTGACCTACGAGCAGTACTTC | CASSPGLTYEQYF
TRBJ2-3 | TRBD2 | - | TRBV5-4 | TGTGCCAGCAGCCGGGGGGGAACGGGATGGACAGATACGCAGTATTTT | CASSRGGTGWTDTQYF
TRBJ1-2 | - | - | TRBV12-5 | TGTGCTAGTGGGAGCCACTCGGACATTCCCAGCTATGGCTACACCTTC | CASGSHSDIPSYGYTF
TRBJ1-2 | TRBD1 | - | TRBV28 | TGTGCCAGCAGCTCCTCGGGACAGGGGGCGAACGGCTACACCTTC | CASSSSGQGANGYTF
TRBJ2-5 | TRBD2 | - | TRBV10-3 | TGTGCCATCAGCCTGGGCGGGAGGGTGAAGCAAGAGACCCAGTACTTC | CAISLGGRVKQETQYF
TRBJ1-3 | - | - | TRBV6-5 | TGTGCCAGCAGTTACGATGGGGGGAGCTCTGGAAACACCATATATTTT | CASSYDGGSSGNTIYF
TRBJ2-7 | TRBD1 | - | TRBV18 | TGTGCCAGCTCACAAACAGGGGCCGAGCAGTACTTC | CASSQTGAEQYF
TRBJ2-1 | - | - | TRBV27 | TGTGCCAGCAGTTTATCGCGGCCGCCGGGGAATGAGCAGTTCTTC | CASSLSRPPGNEQFF
TRBJ2-7 | - | - | TRBV14 | TGTGCCAGCAGTTCCCAGGGGTTCTCCTACGAGCAGTACTTC | CASSSQGFSYEQYF
TRBJ1-2 | - | - | TRBV7-2 | TGTGCCAGCAGCTTAGGTCCAGGGGACATGGCCTACACCTTC | CASSLGPGDMAYTF
TRBJ2-1 | - | - | TRBV21-1 | TGTGCCACTAGGCCGGGGAATGAGCAGTTCTTC | CATRPGNEQFF
TRBJ1-6 | TRBD1 | - | TRBV29-1 | TGCAGCGCAAGACAGGGACCCAATTCACCCCTCCACTTT | CSARQGPNSPLHF
TRBJ1-6 | - | once | TRBV7-2 | TGTGCCAGCAGCGTCCTACGGGGTGTGGGGGGTTTCCCCCTCCACTTT | CASSVLRGVGGFPLHF
TRBJ1-1 | TRBD1 | - | TRBV11-3 | TGTGCCAGCAGTTCGGGACAGCTGAACACTGAAGCTTTCTTT | CASSSGQLNTEAFF
TRBJ1-1 | TRBD1 | - | TRBV27 | TGTGCCAGCAGTTTAAGGGGGCAGGGGCTAGTCGGTATGACCACTGAAGCTTTCTTT | CASSLRGQGLVGMTTEAFF
TRBJ2-3 | - | - | TRBV6-5 | TGTGCCAGTCGGGGTCGGAGGAGGTCGGATACGCAGTATTTT | CASRGRRRSDTQYF
TRBJ2-7 | - | - | TRBV5-4 | TGTGCCAGCAGCTTGGCCCGTCGCGGCGAGCAGTACTTC | CASSLARRGEQYF
TRBJ1-2 | TRBD1 | - | TRBV11-3 | TGTGCCAGCAGCGGACAGGGGGCGGTCTATGGCTACACCTTC | CASSGQGAVYGYTF
TRBJ2-5 | TRBD2 | - | TRBV13 | TGTGCCAGCAGCCCCGCTCCGGGACTAGACAGAGAGACCCAGTACTTC | CASSPAPGLDRETQYF
TRBJ2-1 | TRBD2 | - | TRBV2 | TGTGCCAGCCGCCATGGGGGGGTCCAGTACAATGAGCAGTTCTTC | CASRHGGVQYNEQFF
TRBJ1-4 | TRBD1 | once | TRBV11-3 | TGTGCCAGCAGCTTAGAGGGACAGAAGAATGAAAAACTGTTTTTT | CASSLEGQKNEKLFF
TRBJ1-2 | - | - | TRBV30 | TGTGCCTGGAGCACAGACGCTAACTATGGCTACACCTTC | CAWSTDANYGYTF
TRBJ2-7 | TRBD2 | few | TRBV7-2 | TGTGCCAGCAGCTCTTCCGGGACTAGCGAATTAGACGAGCAGTACTTC | CASSSSGTSELDEQYF
TRBJ2-1 | - | - | TRBV4-1 | TGCGCCAGCAGCCAAGTTACAGATCCTTCCTACAATGAGCAGTTCTTC | CASSQVTDPSYNEQFF
TRBJ1-1 | - | once | TRBV2 | TGTGCCAGCACCCTTGACCAGGGCTTGAACACTGAAGCTTTCTTT | CASTLDQGLNTEAFF
TRBJ1-1 | - | - | TRBV11-3 | TGTGCCAGCAGCTTAGTCGCGGGGGCCGAATTTGAAGCTTTCTTT | CASSLVAGAEFEAFF
TRBJ2-2 | - | - | TRBV11-2 | TGTGCCAGCAGCTCCTATCTCATCGGGGGTAGCACCGGGGAGCTGTTTTTT | CASSSYLIGGSTGELFF
TRBJ1-1 | TRBD1 | - | TRBV7-9 | TGTGCCAGCAGCTTAGGGGACAGACTGAACACTGAAGCTTTCTTT | CASSLGDRLNTEAFF
TRBJ2-2 | - | - | TRBV5-1 | TGCGCCAGCAGCTTCCGACAAGGGGATGTTCCCGGGGAGCTGTTTTTT | CASSFRQGDVPGELFF
TRBJ2-7 | - | - | TRBV10-1 | TGCGCCAGCAGTAAGGACAGAAACTCCTACGAGCAGTACTTC | CASSKDRNSYEQYF
TRBJ1-1 | TRBD1 | once | TRBV5-1 | TGCGCCAGCACCGATACGTCCGGGGACAGGCGGGCTTTCTTT | CASTDTSGDRRAFF
TRBJ2-1 | - | - | TRBV28 | TGTGCCAGCAGTTTACCCCTCCCGAGCGAGCAGTTCTTC | CASSLPLPSEQFF